The 18 T cell receptor beta chains below all came from one sample that was sequenced in a study of cytomegalovirus exposure and HLA in healthy donors. The study ran its PCR with 60 Vbeta and 13 Jbeta primers. Only in-frame clones appear in the TCRdb table, and some are missing; sequencing was by immunoSEQ multiplex PCR. The repertoire includes about 77,000 clones, 78% of them detected once, and 4.5% sits in the top ten. Sequenced sample: PBMCs. The receptor set was obtained from a man aged 35 to 55 in good health and CMV-seronegative.

The CDR3 sequence is CASSLKSHNRANYGYTF. In DNA form, the CDR3 reads TGTGCCAGCAGCCTAAAATCACACAATCGGGCTAACTATGGCTACACCTTC. The J gene is TRBJ1-2, the V gene TRBV28; D remains ambiguous. The CDR3 extends over 17 amino acids. Germline V gene lookup returns CDR1 MDHEN and CDR2 SYDVKM. Trimming shortened V by 6 bases and J by 0 bases, and 20 bases separated the two germline ends.

The V call is TRBV28, the J call TRBJ1-5, with TRBD1 matching 10 bases. The CDR3 length is 15 residues. The germline V gene has CDR1 MDHEN and CDR2 SYDVKM. Losses at the gene ends were 6 bases for V and 6 bases for J; bases not matched to a gene: 8. In DNA, the CDR3 is TGTGCCAGCAGGAGGACAGGGGGTATGTTTCAGCCCCAGCATTTT. Encoded protein: CASRRTGGMFQPQHF.

Here the CDR3 reads CASSLDRPGKLFF. The CDR3 bases are TGTGCCAGCAGCTTAGATCGGCCAGGGAAACTGTTTTTT. The rearrangement links TRBV7-8 to TRBJ1-4; a weak D match, TRBD1 (5 bases). The CDR3 is made up of 13 amino acids. The V end was cut by 1 base, the J end by 11 bases, with 11 bases between. CDR1 and CDR2 from the germline V gene are SGHVS and FQNEAQ.

The J gene is TRBJ1-1, the V gene TRBV5-6; maybe TRBD1 (5 bases). The CDR3 extends over 14 amino acids. Germline V gene sequence: CDR1 SGHDT, CDR2 YYEEEE. V gave up 4 bases and J gave up 11 bases, with 21 bases separating them. The CDR3 DNA is TGTGCCAGCAGCCCCTTCCGGGGGTCTTCTTCGGCTTTCTTT. This encodes CASSPFRGSSSAFF. Supplemented by reference TRBV5-6 and TRBJ1-1, the full variable domain reads DAGVTQSPTHLIKTRGQQVTLRCSPKSGHDTVSWYQQALGQGPQFIFQYYEEEERQRGNFPDRFSGHQFPNYSSELNVNALLLGDSALYLCASSPFRGSSSAFFGQGTRLTVV.

This clone has a single count. The chain carries TRBV19 and TRBJ2-3; tentatively, D is TRBD1 (5 bases). From germline, CDR1 is LNHDA and CDR2 SQIVND (reference sequence). This CDR3 contains 16 residues. Trimming shortened V by 6 bases and J by 0 bases, and 16 bases separated the two germline ends. CDR3 coding DNA: TGTGCCAGTAGCCTACAGGTCCTCCTTAGCACAGATACGCAGTATTTT. Its protein is CASSLQVLLSTDTQYF.

Details on this clone: The junction departs from germline at one end; a sequencing error may be responsible. Other DNA sequences from this sample encode an identical CDR3 as well. The chain couples TRBV7-2 to TRBJ1-2, with no clear D. Germline V gene sequence: CDR1 SGHTA, CDR2 FQGNSA. CDR3 length: 14 amino acids. As DNA, the CDR3 is TGCGCCAGCAGCTTTGCACCACTGGACTATGGCTACACCTTC. Translated, it gives CASSFAPLDYGYTF.

The chain's CDR3 is CASSVLAGSSGELFF. CDR3 coding DNA: TGTGCCAGCAGCGTACTAGCGGGGTCCTCCGGGGAGCTGTTTTTT. The chain couples TRBV9 to TRBJ2-2; TRBD2 matches at 9 bases. The CDR3 spans 15 residues. Looked up from germline, CDR1 is SGDLS and CDR2 is YYNGEE. V lost 1 base and J lost 6; bases outside the gene matches: 4.

The chain uses TRBV11-1 and TRBJ2-5; 8 bases match TRBD1. This CDR3 has 15 residues. Germline lookup yields CDR1 SGHAT and CDR2 FQDESV (reference sequence). Losses at the gene ends were 5 bases for V and 7 bases for J; bases not matched to a gene: 12. CDR3 loop: CASSPEAGGLGTQYF. CDR3 DNA sequence: TGTGCCAGCAGCCCCGAGGCAGGGGGCCTTGGGACCCAGTACTTC.

The chain combines TRBV6-4 with TRBJ1-1, with 8 bases that match TRBD1. CDR1 is MRHNA, CDR2 SNTAGT, per germline. The CDR3 has 14 residues. The V and J ends lost 6 bases and 5 bases, in that order; junction bases with no gene match: 8. The CDR3 bases are TGTGCCAGCAGGGTAGACAGGGGAAGAACTGAAGCTTTCTTT. It specifies CASRVDRGRTEAFF.

The genes are TRBV10-3 and TRBJ2-7, with 12 bases matching TRBD2. The CDR3 runs to 20 residues. Germline V gene data show CDR1 as ENHRY and CDR2 as SYGVKD. V lost 2 bases to trimming and J lost 5 bases; unmatched junction nucleotides: 19. The CDR3 nucleotides read TGTGCCATCAGTGAGAAGAGGGCTAGCGGGAGGGCCTTGTCTGTCCACGAGCAGTACTTC. It yields the protein CAISEKRASGRALSVHEQYF.

The chain recombines TRBV19 with TRBJ2-1; the D is unclear. The CDR3 sequence is 15 residues long. Germline V lookup: CDR1 LNHDA, CDR2 SQIVND (reference sequence). V shed 5 bases and J shed 6 bases, with 17 bases lying between them. The DNA for the CDR3 is TGTGCCAGTAGTCCCCGTATCCGAGAGATCAATGAGCAGTTCTTC. Translating gives CASSPRIREINEQFF.

About this clone: Other DNA sequences from this sample encode an identical CDR3 as well. The V and J genes are TRBV28 and TRBJ1-5; 8 nucleotides match TRBD1. Germline V gives CDR1 MDHEN, CDR2 SYDVKM. This CDR3 contains 15 residues. V shed 6 bases, J shed 3 bases, and the junction held 7 bases outside the gene matches. CDR3 DNA: TGTGCCAGCAGCCGACGGACAGGGACCAATCAGCCCCAGCATTTT. Its protein is CASSRRTGTNQPQHF.

This chain joins TRBV7-8 and TRBJ2-5, with 14 bases identical to TRBD2. V lost 3 bases to trimming and J lost 5 bases; unmatched junction nucleotides: 5. Per germline, CDR1 SGHVS and CDR2 FQNEAQ. CDR3 length: 16 residues. In nucleotides, the CDR3 is TGTGCCAGCAGCTTTGCGACTAGCGGGAGGGCCGAGACCCAGTACTTC. This codes for CASSFATSGRAETQYF. The full variable domain, with the rest looked up from reference TRBV7-8 and TRBJ2-5, is GAGVSQSPRYKVAKRGQDVALRCDPISGHVSLFWYQQALGQGPEFLTYFQNEAQLDKSGLPSDRFFAERPEGSVSTLKIQRTQQEDSAVYLCASSFATSGRAETQYFGPGTRLLVL.

This clone was seen more than once but under ten times. The rearrangement uses TRBV28 and TRBJ1-2; 9 bases line up with TRBD1. CDR3 length: 12 residues. CDR1 and CDR2 from the germline V gene are MDHEN and SYDVKM. J was trimmed by 7 bases and V by 4 bases; bases with no gene match: 1. The chain's CDR3 is CASSYRGLGYTF. CDR3 DNA sequence: TGTGCCAGCAGTTACAGGGGGCTTGGCTACACCTTC.

In its sample, this clone was seen a few times. The V and J genes are TRBV29-1 and TRBJ2-1; possibly TRBD1 for D (5 bases). Germline V gene lookup returns CDR1 SQVTM and CDR2 ANQGSEA. V lost 6 bases and J 7 bases, leaving 10 bases between the germline ends. This CDR3 is built from 11 residues. CDR3 DNA: TGCAGCGTGGTGACAGCAAATGAGCAGTTCTTC. Its translation: CSVVTANEQFF.

The chain is built from TRBV5-1 and TRBJ1-5; D may be TRBD1 (5 bases). The ends were cut back, 1 base at V and 3 bases at J, with 11 bases in the middle. There are 15 residues in the CDR3. Germline CDR1 reads SGHRS; CDR2 reads YFSETQ. CDR3 region: CASSLSGGVNQPQHF. Here the CDR3 DNA reads TGCGCCAGCAGCTTGTCGGGGGGGGTCAATCAGCCCCAGCATTTT.

The rearrangement joins TRBV7-8 to TRBJ2-7; 12 positions agree with TRBD2. The V gene's germline CDR1 is SGHVS and CDR2 FQNEAQ. Germline trimming cut 1 base from V and 3 bases from J; bases unmatched to any gene: 19. This CDR3 is built from 21 residues. The CDR3 sequence is CASSLEPLAGGPSLRYYEQYF. Written as DNA, the CDR3 is TGTGCCAGCAGCTTAGAGCCCCTAGCGGGAGGGCCGAGTCTCAGGTACTACGAGCAGTACTTC. The full variable domain, in which reference TRBV7-8 and TRBJ2-7 provide the parts outside the CDR3, is GAGVSQSPRYKVAKRGQDVALRCDPISGHVSLFWYQQALGQGPEFLTYFQNEAQLDKSGLPSDRFFAERPEGSVSTLKIQRTQQEDSAVYLCASSLEPLAGGPSLRYYEQYFGPGTRLTVT.

This clone was observed a few times. The rearrangement links TRBV7-9 to TRBJ1-1, with 7 bases matching TRBD1. V trimming: 6 bases; J trimming: 8 bases; junction bases outside the gene matches: 3. Germline lookup yields CDR1 SEHNR and CDR2 FQNEAQ (reference sequence). This CDR3 has 11 residues. The CDR3, as DNA: TGTGCCAGCAGTTTGACAGGGGAAGCTTTCTTT. Translating it yields CASSLTGEAFF.